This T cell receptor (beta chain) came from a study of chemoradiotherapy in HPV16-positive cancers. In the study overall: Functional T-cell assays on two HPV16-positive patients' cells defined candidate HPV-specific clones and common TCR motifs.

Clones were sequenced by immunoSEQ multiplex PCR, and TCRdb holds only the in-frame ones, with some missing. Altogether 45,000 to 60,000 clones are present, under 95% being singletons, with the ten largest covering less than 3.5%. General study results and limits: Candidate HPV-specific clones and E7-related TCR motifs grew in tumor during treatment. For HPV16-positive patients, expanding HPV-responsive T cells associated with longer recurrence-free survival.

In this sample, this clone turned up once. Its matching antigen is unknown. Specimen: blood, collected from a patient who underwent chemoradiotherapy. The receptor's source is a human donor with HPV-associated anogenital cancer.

DNA of the CDR3: TGTGCCAGCAGCTTAGATCCAGGGTTGGGCAGGAACACTGAAGCTTTCTTT. Its translation is CASSLDPGLGRNTEAFF. The chain links TRBV7-2 to TRBJ1-1; perhaps TRBD1 as D (5 bases). This CDR3 has 17 amino acids. Trimming pared 1 base from V and 1 base from J, leaving 16 bases between. The germline V gene encodes CDR1 SGHTA and CDR2 FQGNSA. Based on the CDR3 plus reference TRBV7-2 and TRBJ1-1, the full variable domain is GAGVSQSPSNKVTEKGKDVELRCDPISGHTALYWYRQSLGQGLEFLIYFQGNSAPDKSGLPSDRFSAERTGGSVSTLTIQRTQQEDSAVYLCASSLDPGLGRNTEAFFGQGTRLTVV.